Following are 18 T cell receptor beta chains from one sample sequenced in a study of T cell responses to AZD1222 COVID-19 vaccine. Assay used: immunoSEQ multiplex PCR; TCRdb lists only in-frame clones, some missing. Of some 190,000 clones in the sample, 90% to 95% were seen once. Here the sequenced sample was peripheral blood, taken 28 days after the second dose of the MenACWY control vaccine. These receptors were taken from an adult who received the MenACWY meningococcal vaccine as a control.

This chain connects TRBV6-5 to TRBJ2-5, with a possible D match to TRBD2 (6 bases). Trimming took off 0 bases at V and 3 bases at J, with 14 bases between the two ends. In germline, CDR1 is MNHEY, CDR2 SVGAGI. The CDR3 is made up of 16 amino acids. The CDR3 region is CASSYSRLGVKETQYF. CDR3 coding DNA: TGTGCCAGCAGTTACTCTCGACTAGGGGTAAAAGAGACCCAGTACTTC.

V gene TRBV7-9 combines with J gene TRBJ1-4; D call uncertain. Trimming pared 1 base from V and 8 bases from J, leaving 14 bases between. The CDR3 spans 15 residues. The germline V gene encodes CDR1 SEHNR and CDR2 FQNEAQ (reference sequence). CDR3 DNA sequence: TGTGCCAGCAGCTTAGTGGAGGGCATGGGGGAAAAACTGTTTTTT. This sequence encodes CASSLVEGMGEKLFF.

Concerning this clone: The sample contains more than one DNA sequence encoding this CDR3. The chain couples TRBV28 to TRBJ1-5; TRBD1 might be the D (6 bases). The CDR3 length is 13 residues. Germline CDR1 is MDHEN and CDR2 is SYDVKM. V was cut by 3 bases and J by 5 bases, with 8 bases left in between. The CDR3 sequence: CASSFPGDQPQHF. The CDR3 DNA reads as TGTGCCAGCAGTTTCCCAGGGGATCAGCCCCAGCATTTT.

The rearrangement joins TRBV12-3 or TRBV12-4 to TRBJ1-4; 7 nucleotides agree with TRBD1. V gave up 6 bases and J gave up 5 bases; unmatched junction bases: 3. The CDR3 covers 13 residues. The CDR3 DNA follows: TGTGCCAGCAGGGGGACAGTCAATGAAAAACTGTTTTTT. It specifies CASRGTVNEKLFF.

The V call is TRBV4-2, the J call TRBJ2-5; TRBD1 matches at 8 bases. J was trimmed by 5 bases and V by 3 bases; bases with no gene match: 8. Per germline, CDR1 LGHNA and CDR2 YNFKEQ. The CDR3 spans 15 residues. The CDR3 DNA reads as TGTGCCAGCAGCCAGAGGCGGACAGGGCCGGAGACCCAGTACTTC. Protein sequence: CASSQRRTGPETQYF.

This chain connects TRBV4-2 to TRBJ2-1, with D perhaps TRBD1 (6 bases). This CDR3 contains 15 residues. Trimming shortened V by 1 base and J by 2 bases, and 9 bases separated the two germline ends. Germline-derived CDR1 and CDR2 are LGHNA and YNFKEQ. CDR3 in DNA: TGTGCCAGCAGCCAAGCACAGGGTGCCTACAATGAGCAGTTCTTC. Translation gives CASSQAQGAYNEQFF.

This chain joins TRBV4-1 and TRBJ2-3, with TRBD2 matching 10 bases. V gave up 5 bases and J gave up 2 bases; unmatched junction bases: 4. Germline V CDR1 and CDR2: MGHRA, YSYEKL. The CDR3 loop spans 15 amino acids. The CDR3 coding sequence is TGCGCCAGCAGCTCCGGGACTAGCGCCACAGATACGCAGTATTTT. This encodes CASSSGTSATDTQYF.

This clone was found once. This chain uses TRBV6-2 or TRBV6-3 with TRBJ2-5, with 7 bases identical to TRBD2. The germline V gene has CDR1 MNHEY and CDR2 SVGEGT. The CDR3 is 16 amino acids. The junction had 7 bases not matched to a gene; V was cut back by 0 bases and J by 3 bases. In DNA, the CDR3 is TGTGCCAGCAGTTACTCGACTAGCTATAATGAAGAGACCCAGTACTTC. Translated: CASSYSTSYNEETQYF.

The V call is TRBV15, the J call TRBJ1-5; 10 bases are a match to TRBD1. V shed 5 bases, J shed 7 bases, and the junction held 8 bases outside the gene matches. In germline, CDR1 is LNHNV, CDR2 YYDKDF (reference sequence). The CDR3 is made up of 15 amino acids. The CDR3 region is CATSRETGGEQPQHF. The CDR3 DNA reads TGTGCCACCAGCCGCGAGACAGGGGGCGAGCAGCCCCAGCATTTT.

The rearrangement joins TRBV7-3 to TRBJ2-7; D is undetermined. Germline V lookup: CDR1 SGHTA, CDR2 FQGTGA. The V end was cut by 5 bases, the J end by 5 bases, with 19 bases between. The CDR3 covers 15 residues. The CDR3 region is CASSASLRSFNEQYF. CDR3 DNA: TGTGCCAGCAGCGCATCGTTAAGATCCTTCAACGAGCAGTACTTC.

The CDR3 here is CASSVDREANYEQYF. The CDR3 DNA follows: TGCGCCAGCAGCGTTGACAGGGAGGCGAACTACGAGCAGTACTTC. The rearrangement joins TRBV5-1 to TRBJ2-7; a possible D gene is TRBD1 (7 bases). Germline V lookup: CDR1 SGHRS, CDR2 YFSETQ. The CDR3 length is 15 residues. Trimming cost V 4 bases and J 3 bases, with 17 bases left between them.

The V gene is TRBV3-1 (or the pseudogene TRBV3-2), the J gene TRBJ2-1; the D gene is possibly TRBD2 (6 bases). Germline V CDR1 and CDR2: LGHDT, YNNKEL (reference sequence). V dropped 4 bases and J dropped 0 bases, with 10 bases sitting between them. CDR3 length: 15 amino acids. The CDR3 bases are TGTGCCAGCAGCCCGGACTATCCCTCCTACAATGAGCAGTTCTTC. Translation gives CASSPDYPSYNEQFF.

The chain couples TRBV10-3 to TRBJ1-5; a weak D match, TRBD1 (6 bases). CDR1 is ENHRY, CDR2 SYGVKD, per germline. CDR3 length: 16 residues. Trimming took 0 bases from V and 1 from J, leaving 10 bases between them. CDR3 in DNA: TGTGCCATCAGTGAGTCGGTACAGGGAAGCAATCAGCCCCAGCATTTT. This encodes CAISESVQGSNQPQHF.

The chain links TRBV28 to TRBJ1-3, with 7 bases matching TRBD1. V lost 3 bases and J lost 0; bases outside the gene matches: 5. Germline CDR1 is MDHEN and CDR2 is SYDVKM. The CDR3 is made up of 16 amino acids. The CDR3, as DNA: TGTGCCAGCAGTTTGAATCAGGGGGGCTCTGGAAACACCATATATTTT. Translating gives CASSLNQGGSGNTIYF.

The CDR3 reads CASSLKWGETDTQYF. For the CDR3, the DNA is TGCGCCAGCAGCTTGAAATGGGGAGAAACAGATACGCAGTATTTT. The V call is TRBV5-1, the J call TRBJ2-3, with D possibly matching TRBD2 (5 bases). Trimming took off 1 base at V and 3 bases at J, with 12 bases between the two ends. The CDR3 runs 15 residues. CDR1 SGHRS and CDR2 YFSETQ come from the germline V gene.

The CDR3 nucleotides read TGCGCCAGCAGCTTGGCGTCGGGCACTGAAGCTTTCTTT. Residues: CASSLASGTEAFF. The V and J genes are TRBV5-1 and TRBJ1-1; D gene unclear. The CDR3 loop spans 13 amino acids. Germline V gene data show CDR1 as SGHRS and CDR2 as YFSETQ. The germline V and J ends were trimmed by 0 bases and 4 bases, with 7 bases remaining between them.

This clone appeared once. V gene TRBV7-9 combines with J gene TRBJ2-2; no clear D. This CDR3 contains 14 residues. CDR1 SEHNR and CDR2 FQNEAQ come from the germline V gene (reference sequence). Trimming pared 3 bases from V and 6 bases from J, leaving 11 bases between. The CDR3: CASSFSRYPGELFF. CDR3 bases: TGTGCCAGCAGCTTTTCCCGGTACCCCGGGGAGCTGTTTTTT. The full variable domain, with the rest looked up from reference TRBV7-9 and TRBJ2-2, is DTGVSQNPRHKITKRGQNVTFRCDPISEHNRLYWYRQTLGQGPEFLTYFQNEAQLEKSRLLSDRFSAERPKGSFSTLEIQRTEQGDSAMYLCASSFSRYPGELFFGEGSRLTVL.

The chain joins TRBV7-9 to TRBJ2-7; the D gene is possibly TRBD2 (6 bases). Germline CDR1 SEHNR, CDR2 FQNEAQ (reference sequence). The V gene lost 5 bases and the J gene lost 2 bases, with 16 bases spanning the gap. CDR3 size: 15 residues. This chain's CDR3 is CASSPRLVPTYEQYF. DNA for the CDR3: TGTGCCAGCAGCCCACGACTAGTTCCGACCTACGAGCAGTACTTC.